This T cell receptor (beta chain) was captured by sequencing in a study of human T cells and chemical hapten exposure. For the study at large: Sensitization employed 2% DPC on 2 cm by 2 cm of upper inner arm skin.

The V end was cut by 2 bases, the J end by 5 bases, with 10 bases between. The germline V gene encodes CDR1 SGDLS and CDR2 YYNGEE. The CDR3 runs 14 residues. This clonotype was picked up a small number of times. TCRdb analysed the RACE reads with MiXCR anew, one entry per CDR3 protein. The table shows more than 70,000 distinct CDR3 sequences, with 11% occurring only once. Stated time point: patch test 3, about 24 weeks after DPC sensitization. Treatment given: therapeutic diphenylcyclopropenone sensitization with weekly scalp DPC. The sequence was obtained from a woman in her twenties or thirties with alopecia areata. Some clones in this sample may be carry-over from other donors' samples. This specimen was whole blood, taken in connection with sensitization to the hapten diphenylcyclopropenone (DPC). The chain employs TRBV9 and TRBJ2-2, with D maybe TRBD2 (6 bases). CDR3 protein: CASSVEGWTGELFF. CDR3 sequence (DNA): TGTGCCAGCAGCGTGGAGGGCTGGACCGGGGAGCTGTTTTTT.